These 22 T cell receptor beta chains came from one sample sequenced in a study of T cell changes during pregnancy in multiple sclerosis. Method: immunoSEQ multiplex PCR; TCRdb's copy keeps in-frame clones and lacks some. The sample gives some 69,000 clones, approximately 94% of which show up once; roughly 2.1% is in the top ten. Sequences were derived from peripheral blood, sampled in the second trimester of pregnancy. These receptors were taken from a female donor in good health, enrolled as a control in a pregnancy study.

V gene TRBV4-3 combines with J gene TRBJ2-6; possible D gene TRBD1, 6 bases. Germline V gene sequence: CDR1 LGHNA, CDR2 YSLEER. Trimming cost V 0 bases and J 0 bases, with 6 bases left between them. The CDR3 spans 16 residues. CDR3: CASSQETGSGANVLTF. The CDR3 coding sequence is TGCGCCAGCAGCCAAGAGACAGGCTCTGGGGCCAACGTCCTGACTTTC.

V is TRBV9 and J is TRBJ1-1, with TRBD1 matching 8 bases. CDR1 and CDR2 from the germline V gene are SGDLS and YYNGEE. CDR3 length: 15 amino acids. Trimming cost V 0 bases and J 5 bases; bases outside gene matches: 6. CDR3 amino acids: CASSVAPDRGTEAFF. CDR3 bases: TGTGCCAGCAGCGTAGCTCCCGACAGGGGAACTGAAGCTTTCTTT.

Here the CDR3 reads CASSPPLVGLDQPQHF. In DNA form, the CDR3 reads TGTGCCAGCTCACCGCCTTTGGTGGGGCTGGATCAGCCCCAGCATTTT. The V and J genes are TRBV18 and TRBJ1-5; D may be TRBD1 (5 bases). The germline V and J ends were trimmed by 3 bases and 5 bases, with 17 bases remaining between them. The CDR3 runs to 16 residues. Germline V gene data show CDR1 as KGHSH and CDR2 as LQKENI.

This chain's CDR3 is CASSSTGQAYNEKLFF. Written as DNA, the CDR3 is TGTGCCAGCAGTTCAACCGGACAGGCCTATAATGAAAAACTGTTTTTT. The chain uses TRBV28 and TRBJ1-4; TRBD1 matches 7 bases. The CDR3 sequence is 16 residues long. Trimming at V came to 4 bases and at J to 4 bases, leaving 9 bases not matched to a gene. The germline V gene has CDR1 MDHEN and CDR2 SYDVKM.

V is TRBV4-1 and J is TRBJ1-1; the D gene is possibly TRBD1 (6 bases). Germline assignment: CDR1 MGHRA and CDR2 YSYEKL. The length of the CDR3 is 14 residues. Trimming left V 1 base short and J 5 bases short, with 11 bases between. In DNA, the CDR3 is TGCGCCAGCAGCCAAGGGTGGGGGCCGACTGAAGCTTTCTTT. Protein sequence: CASSQGWGPTEAFF.

The chain links TRBV28 to TRBJ2-6, with D perhaps TRBD2 (5 bases). In germline, CDR1 is MDHEN, CDR2 SYDVKM. V shed 6 bases and J shed 3 bases, with 15 bases lying between them. The CDR3 covers 16 residues. CDR3 sequence: CASRDSLGGGANVLTF. The CDR3 DNA sequence: TGTGCCAGCAGGGATTCCCTAGGAGGTGGGGCCAACGTCCTGACTTTC.

The CDR3 DNA reads as TGTGCCAGCTCATCAACCGGGACAATGAACACTGAAGCTTTCTTT. It translates to CASSSTGTMNTEAFF. This chain joins TRBV18 and TRBJ1-1; maybe TRBD1 (6 bases). V was clipped by 5 bases and J by 0 bases, with 13 bases between them. The CDR3 loop spans 15 amino acids. CDR1 KGHSH and CDR2 LQKENI come from the germline V gene.

The genes are TRBV7-9 and TRBJ2-6; possibly TRBD1 for D (6 bases). V lost 8 bases and J 2 bases, leaving 16 bases between the germline ends. This CDR3 is built from 16 residues. Germline values: CDR1 SEHNR, CDR2 FQNEAQ (reference sequence). The CDR3 reads CASDHRVGAGANVLTF. The CDR3 bases are TGTGCCAGCGATCACAGGGTAGGGGCTGGGGCCAACGTCCTGACTTTC.

This chain joins TRBV7-9 and TRBJ1-1, with 9 bases that match TRBD1. J was trimmed by 6 bases and V by 8 bases; bases with no gene match: 10. Per germline, CDR1 SEHNR and CDR2 FQNEAQ (reference sequence). The CDR3 runs to 14 residues. In DNA, the CDR3 is TGTGCCAGCTCTCCCGGGACAGGGAGCCCTGAAGCTTTCTTT. It translates to CASSPGTGSPEAFF.

The chain carries TRBV27 and TRBJ2-1; maybe TRBD1 (6 bases). V lost 11 bases and J lost 6, with 14 bases in between. The CDR3 length is 12 residues. CDR1 and CDR2 from the germline V gene are MNHEY and SMNVEV (reference sequence). CDR3 sequence reads: CASSDRSNEQFF. In nucleotides, the CDR3 is TGTGCCTCTTCAGACAGGTCCAATGAGCAGTTCTTC.

The chain combines TRBV19 with TRBJ1-2; 7 nucleotides line up with TRBD1. V was clipped by 5 bases and J by 8 bases; unmatched bases: 14. The CDR3 is 15 residues long. Germline V lookup: CDR1 LNHDA, CDR2 SQIVND (reference sequence). As DNA, the CDR3 is TGTGCCAGTAGTTTGGACCAAGGGCAGGGACAGGGCTACACCTTC. It encodes CASSLDQGQGQGYTF.

The chain carries TRBV29-1 and TRBJ1-3, with a tentative D call TRBD1 (6 bases). The CDR3 is 14 residues long. Trimming left V 4 bases short and J 2 bases short, with 12 bases between. Germline CDR1 SQVTM, CDR2 ANQGSEA. The CDR3 sequence: CSVAQGLAGNTIYF. The CDR3 nucleotides read TGCAGCGTTGCCCAGGGGTTGGCTGGAAACACCATATATTTT.

The rearrangement links TRBV30 to TRBJ2-7, with 8 bases identical to TRBD2. Germline values: CDR1 GTSNPN, CDR2 SVGIG (reference sequence). This CDR3 is 13 amino acids long. J was trimmed by 9 bases and V by 5 bases; bases with no gene match: 12. The CDR3 spells CAWYGGAPPGQYF. CDR3 bases: TGTGCCTGGTACGGGGGGGCTCCTCCGGGGCAGTACTTC.

V is TRBV29-1 and J is TRBJ2-1; possible D gene TRBD1, 6 bases. V lost 5 bases to trimming and J lost 8 bases, with 13 bases between them. There are 12 residues in the CDR3. From germline, CDR1 is SQVTM and CDR2 ANQGSEA. The CDR3 nucleotides read TGCAGCGTTTACAGGGTTGTCGATGAGCAGTTCTTC. It codes for CSVYRVVDEQFF.

This sequence joins TRBV28 and TRBJ2-4; D not resolved. V lost 3 bases, J lost 4 bases, and 10 bases lay in between. There are 14 residues in the CDR3. CDR1 is MDHEN, CDR2 SYDVKM, per germline. CDR3 nucleotide sequence: TGTGCCAGCAGTTTTTTACAGTCGAAAAACATTCAGTACTTC. Amino acids: CASSFLQSKNIQYF.

CDR3 protein: CASSRGGADTQYF. DNA of the CDR3: TGTGCCAGCAGCCGCGGCGGGGCAGATACGCAGTATTTT. The chain has TRBV6-5 and TRBJ2-3; tentative D call: TRBD2 (6 bases). Germline CDR1 is MNHEY and CDR2 is SVGAGI. Trimming cost V 6 bases and J 4 bases, with 11 bases left between them. CDR3 length: 13 residues.

The V and J genes are TRBV5-1 and TRBJ1-4; TRBD1 aligns across 9 bases. Germline CDR1 and CDR2: SGHRS and YFSETQ. V shed 4 bases, J shed 7 bases, and the junction held 8 bases outside the gene matches. The length of the CDR3 is 15 residues. This CDR3 is CASSPGPGQGEKLFF. In DNA form, the CDR3 reads TGCGCCAGCAGCCCGGGGCCGGGACAGGGTGAAAAACTGTTTTTT.

This chain uses TRBV10-3 with TRBJ2-6, with 7 bases lining up with TRBD1. There are 16 residues in the CDR3. CDR1 is ENHRY and CDR2 is SYGVKD in the germline V gene. With 10 bases clipped from V and 0 bases from J, the junction kept 9 bases outside the gene matches. The CDR3 loop is CASTGTEISGANVLTF. In DNA form, the CDR3 reads TGTGCCAGTACCGGGACAGAGATCTCTGGGGCCAACGTCCTGACTTTC.

This clone was observed a single time. The chain uses TRBV19 and TRBJ2-2, with unresolved D. V was cut by 7 bases and J by 4 bases, with 13 bases left in between. CDR3 length: 14 amino acids. CDR1 and CDR2 (germline): LNHDA, SQIVND (reference sequence). CDR3 amino acids: CASNPGWVTGELFF. CDR3 DNA: TGTGCCAGTAATCCCGGGTGGGTCACCGGGGAGCTGTTTTTT. The whole variable domain, filled in from reference TRBV19 and TRBJ2-2, reads DGGITQSPKYLFRKEGQNVTLSCEQNLNHDAMYWYRQDPGQGLRLIYYSQIVNDFQKGDIAEGYSVSREKKESFPLTVTSAQKNPTAFYLCASNPGWVTGELFFGEGSRLTVL.

The chain recombines TRBV7-6 with TRBJ1-5; D may be TRBD1 (6 bases). Trimming left V 5 bases short and J 4 bases short, with 18 bases between. This CDR3 has 16 amino acids. Germline V lookup: CDR1 SGHVS, CDR2 FNYEAQ. The chain's CDR3 is CASSPGTPHSNQPQHF. CDR3 in DNA: TGTGCCAGCAGCCCCGGGACACCCCACTCTAATCAGCCCCAGCATTTT.

The chain uses TRBV7-6 and TRBJ2-5, with a possible D match to TRBD2 (6 bases). Per germline, CDR1 SGHVS and CDR2 FNYEAQ. This CDR3 is 13 amino acids long. The V end was cut by 7 bases, the J end by 5 bases, with 14 bases between. CDR3 sequence (DNA): TGTGCCAGCACCCGGGACTCTTGGGAGACCCAGTACTTC. It codes for CASTRDSWETQYF.

This clone occurred many times. This chain connects TRBV5-1 to TRBJ1-1; D perhaps matches TRBD1 (5 bases). Trimming stripped 5 bases from V and 1 base from J, with 12 bases between. From germline, CDR1 is SGHRS and CDR2 YFSETQ. This CDR3 is built from 14 residues. The CDR3 DNA is TGCGCCAGCAGGAGACAAGGACAGAACACTGAAGCTTTCTTT. It codes for CASRRQGQNTEAFF.